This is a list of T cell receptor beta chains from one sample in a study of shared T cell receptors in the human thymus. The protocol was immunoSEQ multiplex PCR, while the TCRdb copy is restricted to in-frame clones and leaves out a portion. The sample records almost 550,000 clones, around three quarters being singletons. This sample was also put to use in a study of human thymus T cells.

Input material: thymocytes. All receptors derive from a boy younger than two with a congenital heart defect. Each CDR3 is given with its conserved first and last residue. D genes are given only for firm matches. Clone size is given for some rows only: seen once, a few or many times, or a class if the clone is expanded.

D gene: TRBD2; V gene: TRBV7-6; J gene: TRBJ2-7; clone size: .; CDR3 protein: CASSWTSGKEEQYF; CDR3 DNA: TGTGCCAGCAGCTGGACTAGCGGGAAGGAGGAGCAGTACTTC
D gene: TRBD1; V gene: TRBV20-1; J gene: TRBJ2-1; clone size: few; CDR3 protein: CSATPDRVKFF; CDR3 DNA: TGCAGTGCTACCCCGGACAGGGTAAAGTTCTTC
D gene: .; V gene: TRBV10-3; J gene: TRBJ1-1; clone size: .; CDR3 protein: CAISRLRGSMNTEAFF; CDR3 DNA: TGTGCCATCAGTCGCCTAAGGGGGAGCATGAACACTGAAGCTTTCTTT
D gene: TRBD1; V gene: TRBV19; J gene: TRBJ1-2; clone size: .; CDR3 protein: CASSIAPGQGCFGYTF; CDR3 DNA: TGTGCCAGTAGTATAGCACCGGGACAGGGTTGTTTTGGCTACACCTTC
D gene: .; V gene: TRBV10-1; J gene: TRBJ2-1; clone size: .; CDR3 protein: CASSEPNDRDNEQFF; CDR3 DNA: TGCGCCAGCAGTGAGCCCAACGACAGAGACAATGAGCAGTTCTTC
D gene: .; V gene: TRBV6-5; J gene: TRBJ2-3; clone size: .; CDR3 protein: CASSLRGLSRDTQYF; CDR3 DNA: TGTGCCAGCAGTTTAAGGGGACTTTCGAGGGATACGCAGTATTTT
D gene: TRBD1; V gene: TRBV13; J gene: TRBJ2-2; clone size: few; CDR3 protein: CASSSNRGAGELFF; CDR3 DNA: TGTGCCAGCAGCTCGAACAGGGGGGCCGGGGAGCTGTTTTTT
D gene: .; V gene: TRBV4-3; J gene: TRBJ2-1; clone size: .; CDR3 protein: CASSQDLGGDEQFF; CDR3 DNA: TGCGCCAGCAGCCAAGATCTCGGGGGAGATGAGCAGTTCTTC
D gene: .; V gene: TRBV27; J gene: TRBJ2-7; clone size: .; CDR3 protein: CASSSPRPDSLVYEQYF; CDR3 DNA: TGTGCCAGCAGTTCCCCTCGGCCCGACAGTCTAGTCTACGAGCAGTACTTC
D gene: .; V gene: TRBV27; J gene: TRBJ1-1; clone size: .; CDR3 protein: CASRQDGYGEAFF; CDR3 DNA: TGTGCCAGCAGACAGGACGGGTACGGAGAAGCTTTCTTT
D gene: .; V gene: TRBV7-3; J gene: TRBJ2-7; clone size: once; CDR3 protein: CASSLYNGSSREQYF; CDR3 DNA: TGTGCCAGCAGCTTATACAACGGGAGCTCGAGGGAGCAGTACTTC
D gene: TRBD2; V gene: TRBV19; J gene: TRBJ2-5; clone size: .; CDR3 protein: CASSMATSGKETQYF; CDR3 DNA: TGTGCCAGTAGTATGGCGACTAGCGGCAAAGAGACCCAGTACTTC
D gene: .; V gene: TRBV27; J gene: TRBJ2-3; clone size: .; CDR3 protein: CASRIQSGSTDTQYF; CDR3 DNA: TGTGCCAGCAGAATTCAATCGGGGAGCACAGATACGCAGTATTTT
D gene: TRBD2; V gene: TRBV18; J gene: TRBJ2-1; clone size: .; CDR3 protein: CASSPRLAGPYNEQFF; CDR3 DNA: TGTGCCAGCTCTCCGAGACTAGCGGGCCCCTACAATGAGCAGTTCTTC
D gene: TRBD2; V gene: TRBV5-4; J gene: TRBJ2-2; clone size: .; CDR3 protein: CASSSSGTGELFF; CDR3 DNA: TGTGCCAGCAGCTCTAGCGGAACCGGGGAGCTGTTTTTT
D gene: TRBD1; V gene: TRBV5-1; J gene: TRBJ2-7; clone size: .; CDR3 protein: CASSFTGAGYEQYF; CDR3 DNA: TGCGCCAGCAGCTTTACAGGGGCCGGCTACGAGCAGTACTTC
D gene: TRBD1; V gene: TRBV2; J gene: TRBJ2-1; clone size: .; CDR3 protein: CASSYRDRGHNEQFF; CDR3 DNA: TGTGCCAGCAGTTACCGGGACAGGGGGCACAATGAGCAGTTCTTC
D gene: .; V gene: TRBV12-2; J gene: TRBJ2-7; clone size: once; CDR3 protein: CASRPQYRRAGQISYEQYF; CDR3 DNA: TGTGCAAGTCGCCCACAGTACAGGCGCGCCGGACAGATCTCCTACGAGCAGTACTTC
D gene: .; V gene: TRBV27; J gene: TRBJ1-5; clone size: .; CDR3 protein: CASSYRGVGQPQHF; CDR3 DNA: TGTGCCAGCAGTTACCGGGGGGTTGGGCAGCCCCAGCATTTT
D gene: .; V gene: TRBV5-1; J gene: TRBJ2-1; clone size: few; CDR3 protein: CASSLGGEEQFF; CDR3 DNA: TGCGCCAGCAGCTTGGGCGGGGAAGAGCAGTTCTTC
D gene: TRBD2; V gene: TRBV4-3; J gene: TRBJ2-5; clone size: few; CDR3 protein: CASSQDRREGLETQYF; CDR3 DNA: TGCGCCAGCAGCCAAGATCGGCGGGAGGGCCTAGAGACCCAGTACTTC
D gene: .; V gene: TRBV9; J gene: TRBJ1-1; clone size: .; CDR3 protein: CASSGPLGGPWDEAFF; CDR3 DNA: TGTGCCAGCAGCGGTCCCCTGGGGGGGCCATGGGATGAAGCTTTCTTT
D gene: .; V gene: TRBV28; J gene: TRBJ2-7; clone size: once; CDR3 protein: CASSPKNQGHSYEQYF; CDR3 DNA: TGTGCCAGCAGTCCCAAGAACCAGGGACACTCGTACGAGCAGTACTTC
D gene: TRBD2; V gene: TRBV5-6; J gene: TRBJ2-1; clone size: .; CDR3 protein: CASSLATSGGGNEQFF; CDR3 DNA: TGTGCCAGCAGCTTGGCGACTAGCGGTGGGGGCAATGAGCAGTTCTTC
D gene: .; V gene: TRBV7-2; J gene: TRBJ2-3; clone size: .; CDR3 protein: CASSLRSGWGDTQYF; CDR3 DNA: TGTGCCAGCAGTTTGAGAAGCGGGTGGGGGGATACGCAGTATTTT
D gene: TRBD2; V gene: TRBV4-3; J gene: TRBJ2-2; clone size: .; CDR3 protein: CASSQVLSGGWAGELFF; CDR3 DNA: TGCGCCAGCAGCCAAGTTCTCTCGGGAGGGTGGGCCGGGGAGCTGTTTTTT
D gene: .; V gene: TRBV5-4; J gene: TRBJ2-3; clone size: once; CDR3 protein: CASSDPRDTQYF; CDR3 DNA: TGTGCCAGCAGCGATCCGAGGGATACGCAGTATTTT
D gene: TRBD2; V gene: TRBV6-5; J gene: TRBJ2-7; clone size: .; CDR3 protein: CASSSRSLAASHEQYF; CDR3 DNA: TGTGCCAGCAGTTCTCGCTCACTAGCGGCCTCACACGAGCAGTACTTC
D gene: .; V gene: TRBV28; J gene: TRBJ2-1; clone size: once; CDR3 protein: CASSLPENRYNEQFF; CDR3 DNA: TGTGCCAGCAGTTTACCAGAAAACCGATACAATGAGCAGTTCTTC
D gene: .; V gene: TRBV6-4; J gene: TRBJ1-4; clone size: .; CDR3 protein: CASSDSAGSNEKLFF; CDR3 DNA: TGTGCCAGCAGTGACTCGGCAGGTTCTAATGAAAAACTGTTTTTT
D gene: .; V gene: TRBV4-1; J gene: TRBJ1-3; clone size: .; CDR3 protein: CASSQDGGADYGNTIYF; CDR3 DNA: TGCGCCAGCAGCCAAGACGGGGGAGCGGATTACGGAAACACCATATATTTT
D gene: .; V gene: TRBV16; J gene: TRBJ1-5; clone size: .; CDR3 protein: CASSHKGQGFNQPQHF; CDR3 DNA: TGTGCCAGCAGCCATAAGGGGCAGGGATTCAATCAGCCCCAGCATTTT
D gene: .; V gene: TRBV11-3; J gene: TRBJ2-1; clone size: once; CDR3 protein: CASSFHLRGNEQFF; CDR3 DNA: TGTGCCAGCAGCTTCCACCTCCGGGGCAATGAGCAGTTCTTC
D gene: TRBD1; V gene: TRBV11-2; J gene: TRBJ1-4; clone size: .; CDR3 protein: CASSLDHRQGTNEKLFF; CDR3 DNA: TGTGCCAGCAGCTTAGATCACCGACAGGGCACTAATGAAAAACTGTTTTTT
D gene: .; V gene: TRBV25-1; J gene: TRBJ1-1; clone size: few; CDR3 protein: CASWGGSDAEAFF; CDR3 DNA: TGTGCCAGCTGGGGGGGCTCGGACGCTGAAGCTTTCTTT
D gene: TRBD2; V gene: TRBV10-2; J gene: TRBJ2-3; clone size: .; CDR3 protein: CATLRGRDTDTQYF; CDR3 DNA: TGCGCCACCCTACGGGGGAGGGATACAGATACGCAGTATTTT
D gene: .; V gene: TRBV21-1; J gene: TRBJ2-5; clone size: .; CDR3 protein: CASSKGASQETQYF; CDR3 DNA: TGTGCCAGCAGCAAAGGGGCCTCTCAAGAGACCCAGTACTTC
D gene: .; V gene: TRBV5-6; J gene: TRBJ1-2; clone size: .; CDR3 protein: CARSLERTDYGYTF; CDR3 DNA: TGTGCCCGCAGCTTGGAAAGGACAGACTATGGCTACACCTTC
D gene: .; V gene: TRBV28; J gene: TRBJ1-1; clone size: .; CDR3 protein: CASVLGGQGGNTEAFF; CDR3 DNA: TGTGCCAGCGTCTTGGGGGGTCAAGGAGGGAACACTGAAGCTTTCTTT
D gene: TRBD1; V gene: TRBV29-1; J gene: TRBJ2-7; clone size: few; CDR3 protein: CSVGDSNYEQYF; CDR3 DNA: TGCAGCGTAGGGGACAGCAACTACGAGCAGTACTTC
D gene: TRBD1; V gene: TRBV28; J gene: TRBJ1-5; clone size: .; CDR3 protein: CATRVLQGHGNQPQHF; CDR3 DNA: TGTGCCACCAGAGTCCTACAGGGGCATGGCAATCAGCCCCAGCATTTT
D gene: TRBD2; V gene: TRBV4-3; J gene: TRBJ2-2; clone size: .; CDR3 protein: CASSQDGGGLAETGELFF; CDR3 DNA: TGCGCCAGCAGCCAAGACGGCGGGGGGCTAGCGGAAACCGGGGAGCTGTTTTTT
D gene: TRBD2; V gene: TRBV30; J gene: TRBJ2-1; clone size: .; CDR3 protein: CAWTLAGDNEQFF; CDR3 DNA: TGTGCCTGGACCCTAGCGGGGGACAATGAGCAGTTCTTC
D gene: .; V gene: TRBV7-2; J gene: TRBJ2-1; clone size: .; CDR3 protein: CASSSLAPSTEQFF; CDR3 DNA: TGTGCCAGCAGCTCTCTAGCTCCCTCCACTGAGCAGTTCTTC
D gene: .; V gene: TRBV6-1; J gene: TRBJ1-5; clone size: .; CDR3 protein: CASSEGPRRGPLYQPQHF; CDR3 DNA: TGTGCCAGCAGTGAAGGACCCCGGAGGGGTCCCCTCTATCAGCCCCAGCATTTT
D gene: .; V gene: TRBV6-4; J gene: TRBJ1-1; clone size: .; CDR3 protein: CASSDGVGRGMGAFF; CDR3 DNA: TGTGCCAGCAGTGACGGTGTTGGTCGGGGGATGGGAGCTTTCTTT
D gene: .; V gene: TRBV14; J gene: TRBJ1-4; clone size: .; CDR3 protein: CASSQKGSGGGGEKLFF; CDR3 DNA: TGTGCCAGCAGCCAAAAGGGGTCGGGGGGCGGTGGGGAAAAACTGTTTTTT
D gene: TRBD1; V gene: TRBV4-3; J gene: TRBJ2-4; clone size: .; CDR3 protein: CASSQVGTGASRGAKNIQYF; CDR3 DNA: TGCGCCAGCAGCCAAGTTGGGACAGGGGCCTCCAGAGGAGCCAAAAACATTCAGTACTTC